One T cell receptor beta chain is described in this entry. The germline CDR1 and CDR2 sequences are LNHNV and YYDKDF (reference sequence). V was trimmed by 1 base and J by 7 bases, leaving 7 bases between them. This CDR3 has 13 residues. These data come from a study of blood T cell repertoires in COVID-19. Measured with immunoSEQ multiplex PCR; TCRdb has only the in-frame clones, and not every one. The table records approximately 120,000 clones, around 80% of them present only once. The specimen sequenced was peripheral blood. This sequence was found in a man aged 40-55 years with active or convalescent COVID-19. V and J are TRBV15 and TRBJ2-2; D gene ambiguous. CDR3 DNA sequence: TGTGCCACCAGCAGAGTTTTAAACGGGGAGCTGTTTTTT. Protein: CATSRVLNGELFF.